Listed below are T cell receptor beta chains from one sample, sequenced in a study of T-cell reconstitution after alpha-beta-depleted transplantation in children. TCRdb recomputed calls from the PCR reads with MiXCR, one row per CDR3 protein. The data contain some 830,000 distinct CDR3 sequences, 15% to 20% of them singletons. Material: PBMCs, mostly from graft donor cells, obtained 360 days after TCRalphabeta/CD19-depleted stem cell transplant. These receptors all stem from a male patient younger than 18 who had a stem cell transplant for acute lymphoblastic leukemia, so the T cells may come from the graft donor. Both conserved end residues are trimmed from each CDR3. Only part of the rows carry a size: once, few, many, or a class if the clone is expanded.

size,V,CDR3
-,TRBV10-3,AISEPGTSGRES
many,TRBV4-1,ASSHPNTGELF
-,TRBV18,ASSPPRDRTLGEQY
few,TRBV12-3/TRBV12-4,ASSFILVGDNEQF
-,TRBV6-1,ASSQTVQGIGLGYT
many,TRBV18,ASSPPPRRGETQY
-,TRBV24-1,ATGAGDSNNNEQF
-,TRBV10-3,AISEWTRDYAQETQY
few,TRBV12-3/TRBV12-4,ASSLGGFSAKNIQY
many,TRBV7-8,ASSYRNEQY
-,TRBV9,ASSAEAQSSRYEQY
few,TRBV20-1,SARTKGLAAQETQY
-,TRBV5-5,ASLRPGLYNEQF